One sample yielded the 22 T cell receptor beta chains listed below, sequenced in a study of beta chain features in type 1 diabetes. Study-level points and caveats: When Type 1 diabetes patients were examined, their TCRB CDR3s proved moderately but significantly shorter in all four CD4+ subsets.

Their antigens are not known. The investigators reverse transcribed all of the isolated RNA, so they sequenced expressed TCRB transcripts. The protocol was immunoSEQ multiplex PCR, while the TCRdb copy is restricted to in-frame clones and leaves out a portion. The sample lists hundreds of thousands of clones, around 15% occurring once. Sequenced input: naive CD4+ T cells from blood. The receptors were gathered from a man between 18 and 35 years old with type 1 diabetes.

This clone was counted only a few times. The chain combines TRBV30 with TRBJ1-5; D is ambiguous. Germline CDR1 and CDR2: GTSNPN and SVGIG (reference sequence). Trimming took 2 bases from V and 0 from J, leaving 8 bases between them. This CDR3 has 14 amino acids. The CDR3 DNA reads TGTGCCTGGAGTTCTATCGATAGCAATCAGCCCCAGCATTTT. Amino acid sequence: CAWSSIDSNQPQHF.

The CDR3 DNA follows: TGTGCCAGCAGTTATCTAACTCTAGAGACCCAGTACTTC. Translated, it gives CASSYLTLETQYF. The chain links TRBV6-5 to TRBJ2-5; D gene ambiguous. CDR1 and CDR2 (germline): MNHEY, SVGAGI. The CDR3 is made up of 13 amino acids. V lost 3 bases, J lost 4 bases, and 9 bases lay in between.

The V call is TRBV6-1, the J call TRBJ2-5; 8 nucleotides match TRBD1. The junction had 5 bases not matched to a gene; V was cut back by 6 bases and J by 5 bases. This CDR3 contains 13 residues. Germline V CDR1 and CDR2: MNHNS, SASEGT. CDR3 region: CASRETGDETQYF. In DNA, the CDR3 is TGTGCCAGCAGGGAGACAGGGGATGAGACCCAGTACTTC.

This sequence joins TRBV6-5 and TRBJ2-1; 7 bases are a match to TRBD2. The germline V gene encodes CDR1 MNHEY and CDR2 SVGAGI. With 8 bases clipped from V and 2 bases from J, the junction kept 6 bases outside the gene matches. This CDR3 contains 14 residues. CDR3 nucleotide sequence: TGTGCCAGCGGTATAGCGGGTACCTACAATGAGCAGTTCTTC. Its protein is CASGIAGTYNEQFF.

This clone was seen a handful of times. J is TRBJ2-2 and V is TRBV30; D unclear. CDR3 size: 16 residues. V gave up 1 base and J gave up 2 bases, with 14 bases separating them. In germline, CDR1 is GTSNPN, CDR2 SVGIG (reference sequence). CDR3 region: CAWSDPGATNTGELFF. In nucleotides, the CDR3 is TGTGCCTGGAGTGATCCAGGAGCCACTAACACCGGGGAGCTGTTTTTT.

V usage is TRBV5-1 and J usage is TRBJ2-1, with D unclear. This CDR3 spans 14 amino acids. Trimming stripped 1 base from V and 7 bases from J, with 12 bases between. From germline, CDR1 is SGHRS and CDR2 YFSETQ. CDR3 sequence: CASSLRNDRNEQFF. The CDR3 DNA is TGCGCCAGCAGCTTGCGCAACGATCGGAATGAGCAGTTCTTC.

This chain uses TRBV5-1 with TRBJ2-2, with D possibly being TRBD2 (6 bases). V was cut by 0 bases and J by 1 base, with 16 bases left in between. CDR1 is SGHRS and CDR2 is YFSETQ in the germline V gene. This CDR3 has 18 amino acids. The CDR3 DNA reads as TGCGCCAGCAGCTTGGTTGCGGGGTGGCACCTGAACACCGGGGAGCTGTTTTTT. It specifies CASSLVAGWHLNTGELFF. Filled out from reference TRBV5-1 and TRBJ2-2, the complete variable domain reads KAGVTQTPRYLIKTRGQQVTLSCSPISGHRSVSWYQQTPGQGLQFLFEYFSETQRNKGNFPGRFSGRQFSNSRSEMNVSTLELGDSALYLCASSLVAGWHLNTGELFFGEGSRLTVL.

This clone was observed a handful of times. The chain carries TRBV6-6 and TRBJ2-3; 9 bases line up with TRBD2. Trimming cost V 2 bases and J 3 bases; bases outside gene matches: 0. CDR1 MNHNY and CDR2 SVGAGI come from the germline V gene (reference sequence). The CDR3 contains 14 residues. The CDR3 DNA sequence: TGTGCCAGCAGTTACCTAGCGGGAACAGATACGCAGTATTTT. Its protein product is CASSYLAGTDTQYF.

This chain joins TRBV4-1 and TRBJ2-6, with 8 bases that match TRBD1. Germline lookup yields CDR1 MGHRA and CDR2 YSYEKL. This CDR3 region has 17 residues. V was clipped by 8 bases and J by 1 base; unmatched bases: 10. The CDR3 bases are TGCGCCAGCGGAAGGACAGGGTACGGGTCTGGGGCCAACGTCCTGACTTTC. This translates into CASGRTGYGSGANVLTF.

This chain joins TRBV5-1 and TRBJ2-4; 7 bases line up with TRBD1. V dropped 4 bases and J dropped 13; count of bases not matched to a gene: 5. Germline values: CDR1 SGHRS, CDR2 YFSETQ. CDR3 length equals 11 residues. The CDR3 nucleotides read TGCGCCAGCAGCAACGACAGGGACCAGTACTTC. This sequence encodes CASSNDRDQYF.

This clone was picked up a small number of times. The V gene is TRBV7-9, the J gene TRBJ2-7; possible D gene TRBD1, 5 bases. This CDR3 region has 14 residues. V was shortened by 6 bases and J by 2 bases, with 14 bases between the two germline ends. The germline gives CDR1 SEHNR, CDR2 FQNEAQ (reference sequence). DNA of the CDR3: TGTGCCAGCAGTACCAGGGCCGGAACCTACGAGCAGTACTTC. Translated: CASSTRAGTYEQYF.

For this clone: Other DNA sequences in this sample translate to the same CDR3. The gene calls are TRBV30 and TRBJ1-3; D is unresolved. V lost 3 bases to trimming and J lost 0 bases, with 3 bases between them. CDR1 GTSNPN and CDR2 SVGIG come from the germline V gene (reference sequence). The CDR3 has 12 residues. CDR3 DNA: TGTGCCTGGAGCGCCTCTGGAAACACCATATATTTT. Translated, it gives CAWSASGNTIYF. The whole variable domain, remainder taken from reference TRBV30 and TRBJ1-3, is SQTIHQWPATLVQPVGSPLSLECTVEGTSNPNLYWYRQAAGRGLQLLFYSVGIGQISSEVPQNLSASRPQDRQFILSSKKLLLSDSGFYLCAWSASGNTIYFGEGSWLTVV.

The chain has TRBV2 and TRBJ2-5; possibly TRBD2 for D (5 bases). Trimming took off 6 bases at V and 2 bases at J, with 10 bases between the two ends. The CDR3 runs to 13 residues. Germline-derived CDR1 and CDR2 are SNHLY and FYNNEI. The CDR3 nucleotides are TGTGCCAGCAGGATACAGCGGCAAGAGACCCAGTACTTC. It yields the protein CASRIQRQETQYF.

This clone has a handful of counts. The same CDR3 is also encoded by other DNA sequences in this sample. The chain couples TRBV20-1 to TRBJ1-1, with no clear D. The V gene's germline CDR1 is DFQATT and CDR2 SNEGSKA (reference sequence). V gave up 3 bases and J gave up 0 bases, with 2 bases separating them. This CDR3 is built from 11 residues. The CDR3 region has the DNA TGCAGTGCTAGTTTGAACACTGAAGCTTTCTTT. It yields the protein CSASLNTEAFF.

In this sample, this clone turned up a few times. The chain links TRBV14 to TRBJ1-5; D may be TRBD1 (5 bases). The V end lost 1 base, the J end lost 0 bases, and 16 bases lay between the germline ends. The CDR3 consists of 18 residues. Per germline, CDR1 SGHDN and CDR2 FVKESK. The CDR3 DNA reads TGTGCCAGCAGCCAAGGTCCCCCCGCCAGGGATAGCAATCAGCCCCAGCATTTT. It translates to CASSQGPPARDSNQPQHF.

The chain joins TRBV14 to TRBJ2-5; 7 bases are a match to TRBD1. The V gene end was trimmed by 4 bases and the J gene end by 2 bases; junction bases not matched to a gene: 13. Germline-derived CDR1 and CDR2 are SGHDN and FVKESK. The CDR3 is made up of 17 amino acids. In DNA form, the CDR3 reads TGTGCCAGCAGCCTAGACCGGACAGGTGGATTTCAAGAGACCCAGTACTTC. Translating gives CASSLDRTGGFQETQYF. The complete variable domain, with remaining parts taken from reference TRBV14 and TRBJ2-5, reads EAGVTQFPSHSVIEKGQTVTLRCDPISGHDNLYWYRRVMGKEIKFLLHFVKESKQDESGMPNNRFLAERTGGTYSTLKVQPAELEDSGVYFCASSLDRTGGFQETQYFGPGTRLLVL.

The gene calls are TRBV15 and TRBJ2-5, with D tentatively TRBD1 or TRBD2 (5 bases each). The CDR3 extends over 15 amino acids. CDR1 is LNHNV, CDR2 YYDKDF, per germline (reference sequence). Trimming removed 5 bases at V and 5 bases at J, with 18 bases between. The CDR3 loop is CATSGYQGRSETQYF. The DNA for the CDR3 is TGTGCCACCAGCGGCTACCAGGGACGGTCGGAGACCCAGTACTTC.

The chain combines TRBV6-6 with TRBJ2-5, with 10 positions matching TRBD2. V shed 6 bases and J 2 bases; nucleotides not matched to a gene: 9. Germline-derived CDR1 and CDR2 are MNHNY and SVGAGI (reference sequence). The CDR3 contains 16 residues. CDR3 bases: TGTGCCAGCAGCCCCATTAGCGGGGGGATACAAGAGACCCAGTACTTC. It specifies CASSPISGGIQETQYF.

The chain employs TRBV4-2 and TRBJ2-5, with TRBD2 matching over 10 bases. V lost 0 bases to trimming and J lost 4 bases; unmatched junction nucleotides: 5. There are 16 residues in the CDR3. Germline V gives CDR1 LGHNA, CDR2 YNFKEQ. The CDR3 coding sequence is TGTGCCAGCAGCCAAGATCGAGCGGGAGGGGGAGAGACCCAGTACTTC. Its protein is CASSQDRAGGGETQYF.

This clone was detected only a few times. The CDR3 nucleotides are TGTGCCTGGAGTGGAAGAATCGAGGGTGAGCAGTTCTTC. The encoded protein is CAWSGRIEGEQFF. The rearrangement joins TRBV30 to TRBJ2-1, with TRBD2 as a possible D gene (5 bases). The CDR3 has 13 residues. V was cut by 1 base and J by 9 bases, with 13 bases left in between. From germline, CDR1 is GTSNPN and CDR2 SVGIG (reference sequence).

This chain's CDR3 is CASSVGLGGSTDTQYF. DNA for the CDR3: TGTGCCAGCAGCGTAGGCCTCGGGGGATCGACAGATACGCAGTATTTT. The J gene is TRBJ2-3, the V gene TRBV9; TRBD2 might be the D (6 bases). The CDR3 consists of 16 residues. V lost 0 bases to trimming and J lost 3 bases, with 14 bases between them. CDR1 SGDLS and CDR2 YYNGEE come from the germline V gene.

The V gene is TRBV30, the J gene TRBJ1-4; D is unclear. Trimming pared 0 bases from V and 3 bases from J, leaving 8 bases between. CDR1 is GTSNPN, CDR2 SVGIG, per germline (reference sequence). This CDR3 spans 14 amino acids. The CDR3 sequence is CAWSVGSSNEKLFF. The CDR3 DNA reads as TGTGCCTGGAGTGTGGGGTCGTCTAATGAAAAACTGTTTTTT.